These T cell receptor beta chains were read from a single sample in a study of cytomegalovirus exposure and HLA in healthy donors. Produced via immunoSEQ multiplex PCR; TCRdb's table is partial and in-frame only. The repertoire includes about 140,000 clones, around 80% of them detected once, and about 4.7% sits in the top ten. Sequences were obtained from PBMCs. The receptor source for this set is a male donor in good health and CMV-seronegative. CDR3s leave out the opening cysteine and the closing phenylalanine or tryptophan.

>TRBV20-1
SLPGGRTQY
>TRBV6-1
ASSVVDSYEQY
>TRBV7-6
ASSSVPTNEKLF
>TRBV19
ASSPRSGTGGYT
>TRBV9
ASSVGGMGLAGHEQF
>TRBV5-1
ASSPVRAGGLYGYT
>TRBV11-2
ASSYRVLSEAF
>TRBV4-2
ASSPRLDSYNEQF
>TRBV19
ASAGDNTGELF
>TRBV7-8
ASSLTVGMVYGYT
>TRBV6-5
ASSFGQGRTEAF
>TRBV20-1
SARVDYGYT
>TRBV4-3
ASSPGTGGNQPQH
>TRBV6-5
ASSPRRGEAF
>TRBV5-6
ASSFTEGPSGNTIY
>TRBV5-6
ASSLRIGVTNEKLF
>TRBV13
ASSLRGLYNSPLH
>TRBV7-9
ASSLDPGEKLF
>TRBV27
ASSLNQGTYEQY
>TRBV7-2
ASSSRASGGLSSYNEQF